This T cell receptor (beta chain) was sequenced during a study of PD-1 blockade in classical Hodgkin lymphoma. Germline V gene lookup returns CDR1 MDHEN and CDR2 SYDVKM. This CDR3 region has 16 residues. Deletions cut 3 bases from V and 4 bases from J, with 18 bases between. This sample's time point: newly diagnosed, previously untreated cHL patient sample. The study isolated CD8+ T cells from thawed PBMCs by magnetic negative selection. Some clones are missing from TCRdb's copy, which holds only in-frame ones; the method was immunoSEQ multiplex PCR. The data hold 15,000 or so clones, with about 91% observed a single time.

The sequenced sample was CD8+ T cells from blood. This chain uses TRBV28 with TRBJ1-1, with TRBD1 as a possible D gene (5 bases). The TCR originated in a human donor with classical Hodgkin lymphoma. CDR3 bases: TGTGCCAGCAGTTTTCCCTCCAGGGTAGGAAGCACTGAAGCTTTCTTT. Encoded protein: CASSFPSRVGSTEAFF.